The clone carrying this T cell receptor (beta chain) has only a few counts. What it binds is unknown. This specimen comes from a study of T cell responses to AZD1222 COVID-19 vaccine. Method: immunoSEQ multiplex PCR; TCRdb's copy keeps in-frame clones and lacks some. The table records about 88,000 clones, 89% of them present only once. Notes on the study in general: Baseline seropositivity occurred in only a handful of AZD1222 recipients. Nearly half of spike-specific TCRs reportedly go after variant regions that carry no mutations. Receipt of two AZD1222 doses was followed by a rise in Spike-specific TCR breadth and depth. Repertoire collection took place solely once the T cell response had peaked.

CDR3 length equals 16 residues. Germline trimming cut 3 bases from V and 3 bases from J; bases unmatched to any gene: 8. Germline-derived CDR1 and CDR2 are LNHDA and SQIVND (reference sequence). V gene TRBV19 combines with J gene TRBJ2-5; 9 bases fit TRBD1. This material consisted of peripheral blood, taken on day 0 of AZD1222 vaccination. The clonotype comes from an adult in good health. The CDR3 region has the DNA TGTGCCAGTAGTATCTTTACAGGGGGCCGAGAAGAGACCCAGTACTTC. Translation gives CASSIFTGGREETQYF.